Listed below are T cell receptor beta chains from one sample, sequenced in a study of blood T cells in healthy people across ages. TCRdb analysed the 5' RACE reads with MiXCR anew, one entry per CDR3 protein. The sample holds hundreds of thousands of distinct CDR3 sequences; about a third are singletons and the top ten take approximately 15%. Sequenced input: blood. All receptors derive from an elderly woman in good health. The CDR3 runs from the conserved cysteine through the conserved F or W. The D gene is left open where the match is weak. Size tells how often a clone was seen (once, few, many) or the class of an expanded clone, and some rows leave it out.

abundance,d_gene,v_gene,CDR3aa
many,TRBD1,TRBV27,CASSSRQGYGYTF
many,TRBD2,TRBV12-5,CASGLPWGLAGNQETQYF
once,TRBD1,TRBV6-5,CASSYSGQGPHEQYF
many,.,TRBV6-2/TRBV6-3,CASKANRRTDTQYF
.,.,TRBV19,CASIRDTDYGHTF
.,TRBD1,TRBV6-1,CASNPGQGFGELFF
.,TRBD2,TRBV12-3/TRBV12-4,CASSSKRGVFGNEQFF
many,TRBD1,TRBV7-3,CASSDSGQGGDEQFF
many,.,TRBV10-3,CAISERVGEAFF
few,.,TRBV23-1,CASSHRLVPNEQFF
.,.,TRBV19,CASSKYSESNQPQHF
.,.,TRBV7-9,CASSPSGALNQPQHF
.,.,TRBV4-1,CASSQLTPGDYSNQPQHF
.,.,TRBV2,CASHPGGAVVNEKLFF
many,.,TRBV12-3/TRBV12-4,CASSLALGAHQPQHF
.,.,TRBV6-1,CASSPNTRPGPAQETQYF
many,TRBD1,TRBV3-1,CASSPRDRIRTDTQYF
.,TRBD2,TRBV5-1,CASHEPSGTNEQYF
.,TRBD1,TRBV10-3,CAISGQGDTEAFF
many,.,TRBV7-2,CASSRPGIYEQFF
many,TRBD1,TRBV28,CASRRDRDTGELFF
.,.,TRBV30,CAWTGRANTEAFF
.,.,TRBV29-1,CSVAVGDGQYF
.,TRBD2,TRBV12-3/TRBV12-4,CASSSRTSGRLETQYF
many,.,TRBV21-1,CASSIGGPHRYNEQFF
.,.,TRBV5-1,CASSPQGVNGETQYF
few,.,TRBV30,CAWSVPMLRGQPQHF
.,.,TRBV7-3,CASSSAGSYNEQFF
.,.,TRBV7-2,CASTSIAGLDGGELFF
few,.,TRBV14,CASSLQAGWGTDTQYF
.,.,TRBV6-6,CAGRPKRDGGYEQYF
.,.,TRBV9,CASSVYSGGEQYF
many,.,TRBV2,CASSADSSRGYTF
.,TRBD1,TRBV9,CASSPRQGVAGELFF
.,.,TRBV20-1,CSARQGLNQPQHF
.,.,TRBV29-1,CSVVSASYEQYF
.,TRBD1,TRBV28,CASSSPATGGGTDTQYF
many,.,TRBV24-1,CATSDPFDRDTQYF
.,.,TRBV30,CAWSPNRSTNEKLFF
.,TRBD1,TRBV30,CAWSRLGQGNTF
few,.,TRBV6-2/TRBV6-3,CASSYSTEVGKTGTEAFF
many,TRBD2,TRBV20-1,CSAIRASGGAEETQYF
few,.,TRBV7-9,CASAQTRETQYF
few,TRBD1,TRBV19,CASSSYGQGAYEQYF
many,.,TRBV20-1,CSARGAQGSFF
many,TRBD1,TRBV2,CASSSDRGMYEQYF
many,TRBD2,TRBV5-1,CASSLAGGFYEQYF
many,TRBD1,TRBV7-3,CASSSGQVGKNIQYF
.,.,TRBV5-5,CASSLGANTGELFF
once,TRBD2,TRBV28,CAGSPGTSGYTDTQYF
many,TRBD1,TRBV29-1,CSGRTGSHIQYF
few,.,TRBV4-2,CASSQDYGASTDTQYF
many,TRBD1,TRBV27,CASSPRDRDEQYF
many,.,TRBV4-2,CASSQVPISTDTQYF
many,.,TRBV12-3/TRBV12-4,CASSSMWQNYGYTF
few,.,TRBV9,CASSAGVGNTIYF
few,.,TRBV27,CASSPLTGLMNEQYF